Below, one TCR beta chain is given with its context. Its specificity is not known. CDR3 size: 12 residues. V lost 6 bases and J 4 bases, leaving 10 bases between the germline ends. Germline assignment: CDR1 SGHVS and CDR2 FNYEAQ. The sequencing template was cDNA reverse transcribed from extracted RNA. Measured with immunoSEQ multiplex PCR; TCRdb has only the in-frame clones, and not every one. The table lists 130,000 or so clones, around 86% of them singletons. These data originate in a study of CD8+ T cells in alopecia areata. Study background: For treated patients, severity scores reflected the percentage of scalp area affected. Whole-study findings and limits: Higher clonality was seen in lesional scalp than in normal scalp, especially in alopecia totalis/universalis.

Treatment denoted: oral pan-JAK inhibitor, 5-10 mg twice daily. Peripheral blood samples and lesional scalp punch biopsies were obtained from alopecia areata patients. The specimen was CD8+ T cells sorted from blood, collected at week 4, from a patient treated with tofacitinib. This chain links TRBV7-6 with TRBJ2-7; D gene ambiguous. The TCR was taken from a human donor with alopecia areata. Written as DNA, the CDR3 is TGTGCCAGCAGTTTCAGCCCTTACGAGCAGTACTTC. Its protein product is CASSFSPYEQYF.